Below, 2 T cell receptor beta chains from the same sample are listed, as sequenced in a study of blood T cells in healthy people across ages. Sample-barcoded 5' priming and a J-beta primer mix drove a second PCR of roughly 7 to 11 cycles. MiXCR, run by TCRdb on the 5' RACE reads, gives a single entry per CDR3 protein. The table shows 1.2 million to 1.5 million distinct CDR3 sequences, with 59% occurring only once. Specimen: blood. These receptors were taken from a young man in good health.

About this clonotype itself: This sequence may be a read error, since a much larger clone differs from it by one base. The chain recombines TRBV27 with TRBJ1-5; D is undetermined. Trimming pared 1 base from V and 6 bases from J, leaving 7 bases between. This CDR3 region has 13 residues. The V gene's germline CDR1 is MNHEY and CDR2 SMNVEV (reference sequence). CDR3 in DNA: TGTGCCAGCAGTTTATTGGGCACTCAGCCCCAGCATTTT. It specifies CASSLLGTQPQHF.

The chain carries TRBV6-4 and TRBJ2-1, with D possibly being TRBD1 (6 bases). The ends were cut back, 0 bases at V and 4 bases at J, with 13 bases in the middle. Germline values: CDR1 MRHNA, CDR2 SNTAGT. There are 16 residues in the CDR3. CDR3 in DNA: TGTGCCAGCAGTGACTCGGTGACAGGTCCTTACAATGAGCAGTTCTTC. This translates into CASSDSVTGPYNEQFF.